The rows below give T cell receptor beta chains drawn from one sample of a study of blood T cell repertoires in COVID-19. Produced via immunoSEQ multiplex PCR; TCRdb's table is partial and in-frame only. The table shows 200,000 to 250,000 clones, with roughly nine tenths occurring only once. Material for sequencing was peripheral blood. The origin of the receptors is a man aged 60 to 69 with acute or convalescent COVID-19. Each CDR3 is given with its conserved first and last residue. D genes are given only for firm matches. Size values are once, few and many counts, or a class for expanded clones, and some rows have none.

D,J,V,size,DNA,CDR3
.,TRBJ2-5,TRBV19,.,TGTGCCAGTAGTATGCGGCGGACATCCCAAGAGACCCAGTACTTC,CASSMRRTSQETQYF
TRBD1,TRBJ2-7,TRBV5-1,.,TGCGCCAGCAGCTTATCGAACAGGGGTGAGGAGCAGTACTTC,CASSLSNRGEEQYF
TRBD1,TRBJ1-2,TRBV29-1,.,TGCAGCGTTGAGACAGGGATGAATGGCTACACCTTC,CSVETGMNGYTF
TRBD2,TRBJ2-1,TRBV5-6,.,TGTGCCAGCAGCGGTAGCGGGATCTACTCCTACAATGAGCAGTTCTTC,CASSGSGIYSYNEQFF
TRBD1,TRBJ2-7,TRBV15,.,TGTGCCACCAGCAGAGATCTCCCGGGACAGGGCTACGAGCAGTACTTC,CATSRDLPGQGYEQYF
.,TRBJ2-7,TRBV2,once,TGTGCCAGCAGTGATTATAGGGGGGGTAACTACGAGCAGTACTTC,CASSDYRGGNYEQYF
.,TRBJ1-2,TRBV7-9,.,TGTGCCAGCAGCACGGGACAACAGAACTATGGCTACACCTTC,CASSTGQQNYGYTF
.,TRBJ1-2,TRBV5-6,.,TGTGCCAGCAGCGATCGGGGAGGGCCACATGGCTACACCTTC,CASSDRGGPHGYTF
TRBD1,TRBJ1-6,TRBV2,.,TGTGCCAGGACAACGACAGGGGGCGCTTATTCACCCCTCCACTTT,CARTTTGGAYSPLHF
.,TRBJ2-1,TRBV29-1,.,TGCAGCGTTGAACGCCCGGACTTGAGCTCCTACAATGAGCAGTTCTTC,CSVERPDLSSYNEQFF
.,TRBJ2-7,TRBV5-5,.,TGTGCCAGCAGCTTGGGACAGGACAGCTCCTACGAGCAGTACTTC,CASSLGQDSSYEQYF
.,TRBJ2-1,TRBV28,.,TGTGCCAGCAGTTCCTTAGCGGAGCGGAGGGTCTTC,CASSSLAERRVF
.,TRBJ1-2,TRBV28,.,TGTGCCAGCAGTTTATTTAGGGGGGGCGCGGGCTACACCTTC,CASSLFRGGAGYTF
TRBD2,TRBJ2-7,TRBV20-1,.,TGCAGTGCTAGGTCTCCGGGACTAGCGGGATTC,CSARSPGLAGF
TRBD2,TRBJ2-1,TRBV6-5,.,TGTGCCAGCAGGCCTCCGGGACTAGCGAACAATGAGCAGTTCTTC,CASRPPGLANNEQFF
.,TRBJ1-2,TRBV20-1,.,TGCAGTGCTAGTACCCTGGAGAGCTATGGCTACACCTTC,CSASTLESYGYTF
TRBD1,TRBJ1-5,TRBV6-5,.,TGTGCCAGCAGTTATCGACAGGGAGAGGTTCAGCCCCAGCATTTT,CASSYRQGEVQPQHF
.,TRBJ2-3,TRBV3-1/TRBV3-2,.,TGTGCCAGCAGCCCCCGGGGGGCAGCTAGCACAGATACGCAGTATTTT,CASSPRGAASTDTQYF
TRBD1,TRBJ2-7,TRBV7-2,.,TGTGCCAGCAGCCTAAAAGGATGGGAGACAGGGCCGAACTACGAGCAGTACTTC,CASSLKGWETGPNYEQYF
.,TRBJ2-6,TRBV27,.,TGTGCCAGCAGTCCAGGACAGTTTTCCTCTGGGGCCAACGTCCTGACTTTC,CASSPGQFSSGANVLTF
.,TRBJ1-5,TRBV19,.,TGTGCCAGTAGTATAGGGGGGGGTGGGAATCAGCCCCAGCATTTT,CASSIGGGGNQPQHF
TRBD2,TRBJ2-2,TRBV5-4,.,TGTGCCAGCAGCTTCAGACTAGCGGCGAACACCGGGGAGCTGTTTTTT,CASSFRLAANTGELFF
.,TRBJ1-1,TRBV7-9,.,TGTGCCAGCAGTCAGACAGGCTGGGGAGCTTTCTTT,CASSQTGWGAFF
TRBD2,TRBJ2-1,TRBV7-6,.,TGTGCCAGCAGCCCCGCCAGCGGGAGCTACAATGAGCAGTTCTTC,CASSPASGSYNEQFF
TRBD2,TRBJ2-5,TRBV14,.,TGTGCCAGCAGCCAAGATTTTGGACTAGCGAGGTGGGAGACCCAGTACTTC,CASSQDFGLARWETQYF
TRBD1,TRBJ1-4,TRBV9,.,TGTGCCAGCAGCGTAAGACAGGGAACTAATGAAAAACTGTTTTTT,CASSVRQGTNEKLFF
TRBD2,TRBJ2-1,TRBV4-1,.,TGCGCCAGCAGCCCGGGGCTACTAGCGGACAATGAGCAGTTCTTC,CASSPGLLADNEQFF
TRBD1,TRBJ2-3,TRBV6-5,.,TGTGCCAGCAGTTACACTGGACAGGGGCGCACAGATACGCAGTATTTT,CASSYTGQGRTDTQYF
.,TRBJ2-7,TRBV27,once,TGTGCCAGCAGGTCCCACCTTCAGGGAGAGCAGTACTTC,CASRSHLQGEQYF
TRBD2,TRBJ2-1,TRBV10-2,.,TGCGCCAGCAGCCCAGCGGGAGGGCTTTACAATGAGCAGTTCTTC,CASSPAGGLYNEQFF
TRBD1,TRBJ2-4,TRBV5-6,.,TGTGCCAGCAGCTTCCCGGGACAGGGGAACATTCAGTACTTC,CASSFPGQGNIQYF
TRBD2,TRBJ2-3,TRBV5-1,.,TGCGCCAGCAGCTTGGGCGGGAGGGCAACAGATACGCAGTATTTT,CASSLGGRATDTQYF
.,TRBJ2-1,TRBV7-2,.,TGTGCCAGCAGCTCATACTCAGGGGGACTAGACATTAACAATGAGCAGTTCTTC,CASSSYSGGLDINNEQFF
.,TRBJ2-3,TRBV19,.,TGTGCCACCCGGAGGGATACAGATACGCAGTATTTT,CATRRDTDTQYF
TRBD2,TRBJ2-1,TRBV5-1,.,TGCGCCAGCAGCTCGACCCTAGCGGGAGGGCTGTACAATGAGCAGTTCTTC,CASSSTLAGGLYNEQFF
TRBD2,TRBJ2-1,TRBV28,many,TGTGCCAGCAGGTCCGGGACTAGCGGAATCAATGAGCAGTTCTTC,CASRSGTSGINEQFF
TRBD1,TRBJ1-5,TRBV27,.,TGTGCCAGCAGTTTATCGGCTCCGACAGGGGGGCAGCCCCAGCATTTT,CASSLSAPTGGQPQHF
.,TRBJ1-1,TRBV5-1,.,TGCGCCAGCAGCTTTACAGTGGTTGGTAGAAATACTGAAGCTTTCTTT,CASSFTVVGRNTEAFF
.,TRBJ2-6,TRBV7-2,.,TGTGCCAGCAGCTTACGGGGGTCTGGGGCCAACGTCCTGACTTTC,CASSLRGSGANVLTF
TRBD2,TRBJ2-1,TRBV5-4,once,TGTGCCAGCAGCCCTAGCGGGAGTGGGCATGAGCAGTTCTTC,CASSPSGSGHEQFF
TRBD2,TRBJ2-7,TRBV27,.,TGTGCCAGCCGTACTAGCGGGAGTTGGGACGAGCAGTACTTC,CASRTSGSWDEQYF
.,TRBJ1-1,TRBV28,.,TGTGCCAGCAGTTTATCTAACACTGAAGCTTTCTTT,CASSLSNTEAFF
TRBD2,TRBJ2-5,TRBV7-7,.,TGTGCTAGCAGCGGGGCGGGGTTACAAGAGACCCAGTACTTC,CASSGAGLQETQYF
.,TRBJ2-7,TRBV6-5,.,TGTGCCAGCATGAAGGGGGACGTCTCCTACGAGCAGTACTTC,CASMKGDVSYEQYF
TRBD1,TRBJ1-2,TRBV19,.,TGTGCCAGTAGTATCGGGGACAGGGGGCTGTATGGCTACACCTTC,CASSIGDRGLYGYTF
.,TRBJ2-7,TRBV9,.,TGTGCCAGCAGCGTAGTTGGAGGGGACGAGCAGTACTTC,CASSVVGGDEQYF